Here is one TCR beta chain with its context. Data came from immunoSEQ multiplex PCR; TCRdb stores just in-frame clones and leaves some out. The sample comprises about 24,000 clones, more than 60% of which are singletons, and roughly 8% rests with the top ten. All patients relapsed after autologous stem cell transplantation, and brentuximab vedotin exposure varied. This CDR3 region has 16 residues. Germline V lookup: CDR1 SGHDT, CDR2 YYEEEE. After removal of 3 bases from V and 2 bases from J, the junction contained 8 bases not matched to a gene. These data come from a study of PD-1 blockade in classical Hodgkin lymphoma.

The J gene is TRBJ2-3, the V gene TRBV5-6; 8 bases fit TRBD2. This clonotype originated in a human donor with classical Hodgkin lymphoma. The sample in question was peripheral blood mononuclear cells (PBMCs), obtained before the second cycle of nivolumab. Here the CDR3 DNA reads TGTGCCAGCAGCTCACCCGGGACTAGTGACACAGATACGCAGTATTTT. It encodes CASSSPGTSDTDTQYF. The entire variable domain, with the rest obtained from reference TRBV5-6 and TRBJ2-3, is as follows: DAGVTQSPTHLIKTRGQQVTLRCSPKSGHDTVSWYQQALGQGPQFIFQYYEEEERQRGNFPDRFSGHQFPNYSSELNVNALLLGDSALYLCASSSPGTSDTDTQYFGPGTRLTVL.